This is a list of T cell receptor beta chains from one sample in a study of blood T cell repertoires in COVID-19. Only in-frame clones appear in the TCRdb table, and some are missing; sequencing was by immunoSEQ multiplex PCR. The data contain around 100,000 clones, over 70% of them singletons. The sample was peripheral blood. These receptors were collected from a man aged 45 to 65 with acute or convalescent COVID-19. The CDR3 runs from the conserved cysteine through the conserved F or W. D genes are given only for firm matches. Some rows have no size entry. The others give once, few or many, or a class for an expanded clone.

V gene	J gene	D gene	clone size	CDR3 protein	CDR3 DNA
TRBV30	TRBJ2-3	-	once	CAWSVGVAASTDTQYF	TGTGCCTGGAGTGTAGGGGTAGCGGCTAGCACAGATACGCAGTATTTT
TRBV9	TRBJ1-6	-	-	CASSSTSGNSPLHF	TGTGCCAGCAGCTCAACTTCGGGAAATTCACCCCTCCACTTT
TRBV24-1	TRBJ2-7	-	-	CATSDTGPGADEQYF	TGTGCCACCAGTGATACGGGGCCAGGGGCCGACGAGCAGTACTTC
TRBV5-5	TRBJ2-1	-	-	CASSWVGAGNEQFF	TGTGCCAGCAGCTGGGTAGGGGCGGGAAATGAGCAGTTCTTC
TRBV11-3	TRBJ2-3	-	few	CASSHSLRLSTDTQYF	TGTGCCAGCAGCCATTCCTTGCGGCTAAGCACAGATACGCAGTATTTT
TRBV27	TRBJ2-2	TRBD1	once	CASSRTGGSGELFF	TGTGCCAGCAGTAGGACAGGGGGCTCCGGGGAGCTGTTTTTT
TRBV5-6	TRBJ1-4	TRBD1	-	CASSLRGLGEKLFF	TGTGCCAGCAGCTTGAGGGGGCTCGGGGAAAAACTGTTTTTT
TRBV10-3	TRBJ2-1	-	-	CAISVAHNEQFF	TGTGCCATCAGTGTAGCGCACAATGAGCAGTTCTTC
TRBV5-1	TRBJ2-2	-	-	CASSLEGAGTGELFF	TGCGCCAGCAGCTTGGAAGGGGCCGGGACCGGGGAGCTGTTTTTT
TRBV6-5	TRBJ2-2	TRBD2	-	CASSYWRGGGTGELFF	TGTGCCAGCAGTTACTGGCGGGGGGGCGGCACCGGGGAGCTGTTTTTT
TRBV9	TRBJ2-1	TRBD2	few	CASSGLAENNEQFF	TGTGCCAGCAGCGGACTAGCGGAAAACAATGAGCAGTTCTTC
TRBV7-8	TRBJ2-1	-	-	CASSLPGLRGNEQFF	TGTGCCAGCAGCTTACCGGGACTGCGTGGTAATGAGCAGTTCTTC
TRBV7-8	TRBJ2-2	-	-	CASPLITGELFF	TGTGCCAGCCCCTTAATCACCGGGGAGCTGTTTTTT
TRBV5-1	TRBJ2-1	TRBD2	-	CASSKGTNNEQFF	TGCGCCAGCAGCAAGGGGACTAACAATGAGCAGTTCTTC
TRBV5-6	TRBJ2-7	-	-	CASSFGRGSYEQYF	TGTGCCAGCAGCTTTGGTAGGGGCTCCTACGAGCAGTACTTC
TRBV5-1	TRBJ2-5	-	-	CASSLLQAQETQYF	TGCGCCAGCAGCTTGTTGCAGGCCCAAGAGACCCAGTACTTC
TRBV5-4	TRBJ2-2	TRBD1	-	CASSSIDRDYGELFF	TGTGCCAGCAGCTCCATTGACAGGGATTACGGGGAGCTGTTTTTT
TRBV4-1	TRBJ2-3	TRBD2	-	CASRNGLAGTDTQYF	TGCGCCAGCAGGAATGGACTAGCGGGAACAGATACGCAGTATTTT
TRBV6-5	TRBJ2-4	TRBD1	-	CASSASTGGKNIQYF	TGTGCCAGTAGCGCCTCGACAGGGGGCAAAAACATTCAGTACTTC
TRBV4-1	TRBJ1-1	-	-	CASSTRVNTEAFF	TGCGCCAGCAGTACGCGGGTCAACACTGAAGCTTTCTTT
TRBV27	TRBJ2-1	TRBD2	-	CASSFGGRGNNEQFF	TGTGCCAGCAGTTTCGGCGGGAGGGGGAACAATGAGCAGTTCTTC
TRBV21-1	TRBJ1-2	-	-	CASIRQAPYAGYTF	TGTGCCAGCATCCGACAGGCTCCCTATGCGGGCTACACCTTC
TRBV28	TRBJ1-1	-	-	CASSLSWPEAFF	TGTGCCAGCAGTTTATCTTGGCCTGAAGCTTTCTTT
TRBV11-3	TRBJ2-3	-	-	CASSLDTHLPSTSTDTQYF	TGTGCCAGCAGCTTAGATACCCACCTACCCTCTACTAGCACAGATACGCAGTATTTT
TRBV10-3	TRBJ2-3	TRBD2	-	CAISESASGRLTDTQYF	TGTGCCATCAGTGAGTCCGCTAGCGGGAGGCTCACAGATACGCAGTATTTT
TRBV14	TRBJ1-2	-	-	CASSGAVSGKTYGYTF	TGTGCCAGCAGCGGAGCAGTGTCTGGAAAGACCTATGGCTACACCTTC
TRBV19	TRBJ1-1	TRBD1	-	CASSYPTGQTNTEAFF	TGTGCCAGTAGTTATCCCACGGGACAGACTAACACTGAAGCTTTCTTT
TRBV29-1	TRBJ2-2	-	-	CSASISSEGTGELFF	TGCAGCGCCTCCATCTCTAGCGAGGGCACCGGGGAGCTGTTTTTT
TRBV19	TRBJ1-5	-	-	CASSTRLSGGRVSNQPQHF	TGTGCCAGTAGTACCCGTTTGAGTGGGGGCAGGGTCAGCAATCAGCCCCAGCATTTT
TRBV6-2/TRBV6-3	TRBJ1-6	TRBD1	-	CASSPASTGRNSPLHF	TGTGCCAGCAGTCCCGCCTCGACAGGGAGGAATTCACCCCTCCACTTT
TRBV5-1	TRBJ2-5	TRBD1	once	CASSLGGTGPFEETQYF	TGCGCCAGCAGCTTGGGGGGGACAGGGCCTTTTGAAGAGACCCAGTACTTC
TRBV3-1/TRBV3-2	TRBJ1-1	-	-	CASSPFRGGSTEAFF	TGTGCCAGCAGCCCCTTTAGGGGGGGCAGCACTGAAGCTTTCTTT